The rows below give T cell receptor beta chains drawn from one sample of a study of cytomegalovirus exposure and HLA in healthy donors. Using immunoSEQ multiplex PCR, the repertoire was profiled, and TCRdb retains in-frame clones only, with some absent. The sample lists 220,000 or so clones; approximately 78% were seen once. Sample: PBMCs. All receptors come from a woman in her forties in good health and CMV-seronegative. Each CDR3 is given with its conserved first and last residue. A D gene is named only where the DNA matches it firmly. Size is omitted from some rows. Given values are once, few, many or a class for expanded clones.

j_call v_call d_call clone_size cdr3_nt cdr3_aa
TRBJ2-7 TRBV2 . . TGTGCCAGCAGTGAACCGAGCTACGAGCAGTACTTC CASSEPSYEQYF
TRBJ2-7 TRBV5-1 . . TGCGCCAGCAGCAAGACAGGTCTCCACTCCTACGAGCAGTACTTC CASSKTGLHSYEQYF
TRBJ2-2 TRBV7-6 . . TGTGCCAGCAGCACTGGCGGGGAGCTGTTTTTT CASSTGGELFF
TRBJ2-7 TRBV11-2 . once TGTGCCAGCAGGGACACAGGGTCGGGAGAGCAGTACTTC CASRDTGSGEQYF
TRBJ2-5 TRBV29-1 TRBD1 . TGCAGCGTTGAAACCGGGACAGGGTGGCGAGAGACCCAGTACTTC CSVETGTGWRETQYF
TRBJ2-7 TRBV4-1 TRBD1 once TGCGCCAGCAGCCAACCCGGGACAGGGCCGAGTGGCGAGCAGTACTTC CASSQPGTGPSGEQYF
TRBJ2-7 TRBV5-5 . . TGTGCCAGCAGCCCCCCCCTCTCCTACGAGCAGTACTTC CASSPPLSYEQYF
TRBJ1-1 TRBV27 . . TGTGCCAGCAGTCCATTACAGGGCACTGAAGCTTTCTTT CASSPLQGTEAFF
TRBJ2-1 TRBV7-3 TRBD1 . TGTGCCAGCAGCAGTGGACAGGCAACCAATGAGCAGTTCTTC CASSSGQATNEQFF
TRBJ1-1 TRBV19 TRBD1 . TGTGCCAGTAGTGGGACAGGGGGCAAGGACACTGAAGCTTTCTTT CASSGTGGKDTEAFF
TRBJ1-2 TRBV6-5 TRBD1 . TGTGCCAGCAGTTCCGGGACAGGGGTTCGCGGCTACACCTTC CASSSGTGVRGYTF
TRBJ1-5 TRBV5-1 TRBD1 . TGCGCCAGCAGCTTGGGACAGGGGTTCAATCAGCCCCAGCATTTT CASSLGQGFNQPQHF
TRBJ2-3 TRBV10-1 TRBD2 . TGCGCCAGCAGTTCTAGCGGGAGGACGAATACGCAGTATTTT CASSSSGRTNTQYF
TRBJ1-2 TRBV27 TRBD1 . TGTGCCAGCAGTTTCGGCCCGGGACAGGGATATGGCTACACCTTC CASSFGPGQGYGYTF
TRBJ2-3 TRBV5-1 . . TGCGCCAGCAGCCCCTGGCCAGGGGGAGGCCCAGATACGCAGTATTTT CASSPWPGGGPDTQYF
TRBJ2-4 TRBV5-6 TRBD1 few TGTGCCAGCAGCTTAGGACAGGGTAGTGACATTCAGTACTTC CASSLGQGSDIQYF
TRBJ2-4 TRBV9 TRBD1 . TGTGCCAGCAGCGCGGGGACAGATAGTCTTCAGTACTTC CASSAGTDSLQYF
TRBJ1-1 TRBV4-1 TRBD1 . TGCGCCAGCAGCCGCCAAACCGGGACAGGGAACACTGAAGCTTTCTTT CASSRQTGTGNTEAFF
TRBJ2-1 TRBV10-3 . once TGTGCCATCAGGCAGGGACTCCAACTGAGCAATGAGCAGTTCTTC CAIRQGLQLSNEQFF
TRBJ1-1 TRBV11-2 . once TGTGCCAGCACCATTAGGGGGAACACTGAAGCTTTCTTT CASTIRGNTEAFF
TRBJ2-7 TRBV11-3 TRBD1 . TGTGCCAGCAGCAAAGGACAGGCCTACGAGCAGTACTTC CASSKGQAYEQYF
TRBJ2-2 TRBV6-6 . . TGTGCCTCTAGGGGGGGTGGGGGCACGAACACCGGGGAGCTGTTTTTT CASRGGGGTNTGELFF
TRBJ1-1 TRBV30 . . TGTGCCTCCTTGGGCAGCAGGAACACTGAAGCTTTCTTT CASLGSRNTEAFF
TRBJ1-2 TRBV7-9 . . TGTGCCAGCAGCTTAGGGAGAATCTATGGCTACACCTTC CASSLGRIYGYTF
TRBJ2-5 TRBV30 . once TGTGCCCAAAGCCGACAGGAGATGGCGACCCAGTACTTC CAQSRQEMATQYF
TRBJ1-5 TRBV19 . . TGTGCCAGTAGTATAGTTTCAGGGATAGGTCAGCCCCAGCATTTT CASSIVSGIGQPQHF
TRBJ1-2 TRBV27 . . TGTGCCAGCAGTTTATCCGGGACACAGAATGGCTACACCTTC CASSLSGTQNGYTF
TRBJ1-1 TRBV7-3 . . TGTGCCAGCAGCCCCCTCGGAACTTCAGGGAACACTGAAGCTTTCTTT CASSPLGTSGNTEAFF
TRBJ1-3 TRBV18 . . TGTGCCAGCTCACCACAGCATCCTGGAAACACCATATATTTT CASSPQHPGNTIYF
TRBJ2-5 TRBV12-2 . . TGTGCAAGTCGCTTGGCGGAGACAGCCCAAGAGACCCAGTACTTC CASRLAETAQETQYF
TRBJ1-1 TRBV20-1 . . TGCAGTCCCGCGTTGAACACTGAAGCTTTCTTT CSPALNTEAFF
TRBJ1-4 TRBV19 TRBD1 few TGTGCCAGTAGGCGCCAAAGGGGGCTTAATGAAAAACTGTTTTTT CASRRQRGLNEKLFF
TRBJ2-2 TRBV7-3 . . TGTGCCAGCAGCACCGGGAATCCACGGTCATCCGGGGAGCTGTTTTTT CASSTGNPRSSGELFF
TRBJ1-5 TRBV10-3 . . TGTGCCATCAGTGAGGGGGGCGCAGGGTTTCAGCCCCAGCATTTT CAISEGGAGFQPQHF
TRBJ1-5 TRBV6-1 . . TGTGCCAGCAGTGACGGGAGTTATAGCAATCAGCCCCAGCATTTT CASSDGSYSNQPQHF
TRBJ1-3 TRBV30 . few TGTGCCTCCAAGACGCGGGGTGGGAACACCATATATTTT CASKTRGGNTIYF
TRBJ1-2 TRBV7-2 . few TGTGCCAGCAGCTTAATGTTAGGTTCAGGGGGCTACACCTTC CASSLMLGSGGYTF
TRBJ1-3 TRBV11-2 . . TGTGCCAGCAGCTCCGGTAATGGAAACACCATATATTTT CASSSGNGNTIYF
TRBJ1-2 TRBV27 TRBD1 . TGTGCCAGCAGTTTCGGGATAGACAGGGACTATGGCTACACCTTC CASSFGIDRDYGYTF
TRBJ2-3 TRBV5-1 TRBD2 . TGCGCCAGCGGAGAACTAGCGGGAGTCACAGATACGCAGTATTTT CASGELAGVTDTQYF